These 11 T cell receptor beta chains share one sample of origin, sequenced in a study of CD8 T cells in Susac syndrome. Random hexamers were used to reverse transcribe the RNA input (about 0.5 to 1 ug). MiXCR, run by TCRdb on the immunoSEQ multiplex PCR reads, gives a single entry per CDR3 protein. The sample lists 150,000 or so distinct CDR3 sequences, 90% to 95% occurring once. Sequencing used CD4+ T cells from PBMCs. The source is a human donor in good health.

CDR3 protein: CASGLVLGPRETQYF. The CDR3 nucleotides are TGTGCTAGTGGTTTGGTACTGGGCCCCAGGGAGACCCAGTACTTC. This chain uses TRBV12-5 with TRBJ2-5; the D is unclear. Germline CDR1 and CDR2: LGHNT and FRNRAP. The CDR3 runs 15 residues. V gave up 0 bases and J gave up 5 bases, with 13 bases separating them.

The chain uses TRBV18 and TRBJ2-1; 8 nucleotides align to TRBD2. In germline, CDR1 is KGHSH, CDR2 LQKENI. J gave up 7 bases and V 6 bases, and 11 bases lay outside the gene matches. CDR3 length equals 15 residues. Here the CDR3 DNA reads TGTGCCAGCTCCCCCCAACAGCGGGGGCAGAATGAGCAGTTCTTC. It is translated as CASSPQQRGQNEQFF.

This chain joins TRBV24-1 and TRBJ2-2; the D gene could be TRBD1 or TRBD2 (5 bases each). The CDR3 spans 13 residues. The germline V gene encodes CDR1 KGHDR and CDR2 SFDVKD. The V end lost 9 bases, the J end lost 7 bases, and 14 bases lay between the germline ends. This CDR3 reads CATGGRADGELFF. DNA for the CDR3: TGTGCCACCGGAGGCAGGGCGGACGGGGAGCTGTTTTTT.

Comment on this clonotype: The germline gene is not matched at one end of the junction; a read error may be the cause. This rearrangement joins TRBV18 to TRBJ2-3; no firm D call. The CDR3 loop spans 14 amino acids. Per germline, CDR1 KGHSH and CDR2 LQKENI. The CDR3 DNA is TGTCCCAGCTCACCTTCCGCGGACACAGATACGCAGTATTTT. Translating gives CPSSPSADTDTQYF.

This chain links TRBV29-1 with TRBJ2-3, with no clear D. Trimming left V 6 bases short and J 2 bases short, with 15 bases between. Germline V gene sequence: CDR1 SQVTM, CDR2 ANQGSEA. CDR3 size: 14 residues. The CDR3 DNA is TGCAGCGTCGCCAGACCCCCGGTCACAGATACGCAGTATTTT. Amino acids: CSVARPPVTDTQYF.

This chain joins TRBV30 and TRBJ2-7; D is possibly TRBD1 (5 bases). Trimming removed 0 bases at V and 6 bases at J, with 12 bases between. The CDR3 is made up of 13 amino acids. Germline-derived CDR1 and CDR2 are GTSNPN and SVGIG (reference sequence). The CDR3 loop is CAWSVSGASEQYF. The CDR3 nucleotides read TGTGCCTGGAGTGTGAGTGGGGCGAGCGAGCAGTACTTC. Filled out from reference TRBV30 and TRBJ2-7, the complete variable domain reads SQTIHQWPATLVQPVGSPLSLECTVEGTSNPNLYWYRQAAGRGLQLLFYSVGIGQISSEVPQNLSASRPQDRQFILSSKKLLLSDSGFYLCAWSVSGASEQYFGPGTRLTVT.

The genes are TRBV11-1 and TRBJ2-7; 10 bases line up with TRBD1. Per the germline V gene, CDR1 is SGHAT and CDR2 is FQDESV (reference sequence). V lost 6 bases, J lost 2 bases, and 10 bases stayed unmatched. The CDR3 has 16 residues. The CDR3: CASRRTAGTGAYEQYF. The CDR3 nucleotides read TGTGCCAGCAGAAGGACGGCCGGGACAGGGGCCTACGAGCAGTACTTC.

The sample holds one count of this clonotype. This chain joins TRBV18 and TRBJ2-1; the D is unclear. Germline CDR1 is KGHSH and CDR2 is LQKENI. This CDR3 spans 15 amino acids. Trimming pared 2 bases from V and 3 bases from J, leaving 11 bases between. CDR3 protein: CASSPSVNDYNEQFF. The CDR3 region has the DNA TGTGCCAGCTCACCATCGGTGAATGACTACAATGAGCAGTTCTTC.

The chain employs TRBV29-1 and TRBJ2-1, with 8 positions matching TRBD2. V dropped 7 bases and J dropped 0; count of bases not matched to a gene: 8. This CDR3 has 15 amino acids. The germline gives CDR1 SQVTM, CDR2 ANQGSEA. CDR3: CSAGGDTRSYNEQFF. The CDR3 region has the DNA TGCAGCGCCGGGGGGGACACCCGCTCCTACAATGAGCAGTTCTTC.

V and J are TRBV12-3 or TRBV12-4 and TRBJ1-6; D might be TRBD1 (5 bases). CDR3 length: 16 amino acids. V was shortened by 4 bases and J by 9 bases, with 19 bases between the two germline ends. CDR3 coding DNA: TGTGCCAGCAGTTCGTCCGGGACGAGAAGAGCTTCACCCCTCCACTTT. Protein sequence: CASSSSGTRRASPLHF.

CDR3 sequence: CSVASFRAYEQYF. For the CDR3, the DNA is TGCAGCGTTGCGAGCTTCCGGGCCTACGAGCAGTACTTC. The J gene is TRBJ2-7, the V gene TRBV29-1; no firm D call. The V and J ends lost 4 bases and 2 bases respectively, with 12 bases between them. This CDR3 is built from 13 residues. The germline V gene has CDR1 SQVTM and CDR2 ANQGSEA.